This T cell receptor (beta chain) comes out of a study of response to subunit inactivated influenza vaccine. Trimming shortened V by 0 bases and J by 0 bases, and 9 bases separated the two germline ends. Germline CDR1 is LNHNV and CDR2 is YYDKDF (reference sequence). The CDR3 runs to 17 residues. Via MiXCR, TCRdb re-called the RT-PCR reads, giving one row per CDR3 protein. The sample has hundreds of thousands of distinct CDR3 sequences; around 13% are singletons. Material: PBMCs from blood, obtained around 15 days before vaccination. The origin of this receptor is a man aged 50-60 years who received an inactivated influenza vaccine. This chain uses TRBV15 with TRBJ1-6; D ambiguous. The CDR3 sequence: CATSRDVGSSYNSPLHF. CDR3 bases: TGTGCCACCAGCAGAGATGTAGGGAGCTCCTATAATTCACCCCTCCACTTT.